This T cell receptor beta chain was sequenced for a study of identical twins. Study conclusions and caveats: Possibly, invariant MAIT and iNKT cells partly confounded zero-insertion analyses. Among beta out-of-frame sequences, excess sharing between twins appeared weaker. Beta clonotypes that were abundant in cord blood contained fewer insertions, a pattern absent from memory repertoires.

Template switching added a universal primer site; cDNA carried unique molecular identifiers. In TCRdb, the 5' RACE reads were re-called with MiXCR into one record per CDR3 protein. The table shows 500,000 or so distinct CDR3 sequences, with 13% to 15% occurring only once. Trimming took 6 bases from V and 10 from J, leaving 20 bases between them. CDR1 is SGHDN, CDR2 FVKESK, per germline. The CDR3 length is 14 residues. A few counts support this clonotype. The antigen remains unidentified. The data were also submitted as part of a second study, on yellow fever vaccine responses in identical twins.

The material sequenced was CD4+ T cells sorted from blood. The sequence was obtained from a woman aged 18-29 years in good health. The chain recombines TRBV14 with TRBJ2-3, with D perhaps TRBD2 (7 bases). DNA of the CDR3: TGTGCCAGCAGTACGGGGGGCCTAGGTAATCCGCAGTATTTT. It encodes CASSTGGLGNPQYF.